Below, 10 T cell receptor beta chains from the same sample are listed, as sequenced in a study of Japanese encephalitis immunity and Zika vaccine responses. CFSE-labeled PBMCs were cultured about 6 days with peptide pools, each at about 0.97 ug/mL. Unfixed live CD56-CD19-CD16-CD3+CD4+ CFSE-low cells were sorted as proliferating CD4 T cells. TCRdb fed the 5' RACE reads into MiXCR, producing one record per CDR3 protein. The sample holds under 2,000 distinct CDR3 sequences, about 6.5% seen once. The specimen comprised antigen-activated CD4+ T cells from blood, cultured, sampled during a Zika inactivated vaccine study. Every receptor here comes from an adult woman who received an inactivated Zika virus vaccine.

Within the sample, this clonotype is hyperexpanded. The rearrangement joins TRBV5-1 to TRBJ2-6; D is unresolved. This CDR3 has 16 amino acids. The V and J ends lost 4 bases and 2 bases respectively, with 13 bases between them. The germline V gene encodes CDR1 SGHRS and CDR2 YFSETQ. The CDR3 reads CASSPPTEAGANVLTF. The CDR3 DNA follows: TGCGCCAGCAGCCCCCCGACTGAAGCTGGGGCCAACGTCCTGACTTTC.

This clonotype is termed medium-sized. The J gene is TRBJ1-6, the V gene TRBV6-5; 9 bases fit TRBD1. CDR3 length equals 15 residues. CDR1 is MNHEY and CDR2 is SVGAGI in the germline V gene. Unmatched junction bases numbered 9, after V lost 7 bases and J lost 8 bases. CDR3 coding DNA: TGTGCCAGCACCTCCTGGACAGGGGTTGATTCACCCCTCCACTTT. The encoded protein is CASTSWTGVDSPLHF.

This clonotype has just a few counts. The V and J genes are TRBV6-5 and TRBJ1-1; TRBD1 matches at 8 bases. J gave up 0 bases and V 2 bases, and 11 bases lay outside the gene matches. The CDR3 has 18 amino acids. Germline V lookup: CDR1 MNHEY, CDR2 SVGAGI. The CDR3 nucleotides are TGTGCCAGCAGTTACGAGGGCAGGGGGCAGTTTATGAACACTGAAGCTTTCTTT. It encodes CASSYEGRGQFMNTEAFF.

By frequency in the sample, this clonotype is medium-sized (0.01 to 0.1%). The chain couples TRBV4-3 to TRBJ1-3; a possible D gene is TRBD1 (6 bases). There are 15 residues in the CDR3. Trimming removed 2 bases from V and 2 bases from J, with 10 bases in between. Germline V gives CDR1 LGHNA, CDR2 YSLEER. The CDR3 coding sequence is TGCGCCAGCAGCCAAACAGGGAGTACTGGAAACACCATATATTTT. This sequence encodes CASSQTGSTGNTIYF.

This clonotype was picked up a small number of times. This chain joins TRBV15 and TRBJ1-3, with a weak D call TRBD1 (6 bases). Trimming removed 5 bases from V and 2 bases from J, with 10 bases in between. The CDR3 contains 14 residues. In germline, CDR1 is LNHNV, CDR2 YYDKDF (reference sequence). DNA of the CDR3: TGTGCCACCAGCTTCTCAGGGGCTGGAAACACCATATATTTT. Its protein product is CATSFSGAGNTIYF.

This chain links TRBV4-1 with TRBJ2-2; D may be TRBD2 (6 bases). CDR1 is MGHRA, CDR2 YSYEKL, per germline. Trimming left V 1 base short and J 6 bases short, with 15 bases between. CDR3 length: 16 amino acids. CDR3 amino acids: CASSQGWGREAGELFF. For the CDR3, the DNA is TGCGCCAGCAGCCAAGGGTGGGGCAGGGAGGCCGGGGAGCTGTTTTTT.

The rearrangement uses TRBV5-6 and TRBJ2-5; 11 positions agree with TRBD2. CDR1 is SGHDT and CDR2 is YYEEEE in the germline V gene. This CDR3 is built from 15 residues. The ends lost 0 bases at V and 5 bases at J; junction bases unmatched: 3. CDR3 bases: TGTGCCAGCAGCTTGGTAGCGGGGGGGAGGGAGACCCAGTACTTC. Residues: CASSLVAGGRETQYF.

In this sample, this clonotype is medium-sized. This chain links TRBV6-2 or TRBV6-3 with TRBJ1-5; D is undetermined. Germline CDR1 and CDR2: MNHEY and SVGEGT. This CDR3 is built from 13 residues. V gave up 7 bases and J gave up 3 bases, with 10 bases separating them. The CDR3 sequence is CASKAEDNQPQHF. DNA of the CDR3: TGTGCCAGCAAAGCGGAGGACAATCAGCCCCAGCATTTT.

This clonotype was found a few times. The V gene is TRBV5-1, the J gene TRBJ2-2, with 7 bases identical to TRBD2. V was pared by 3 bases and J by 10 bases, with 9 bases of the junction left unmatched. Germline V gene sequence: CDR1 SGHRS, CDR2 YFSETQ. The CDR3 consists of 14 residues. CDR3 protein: CASSYGTTPSELFF. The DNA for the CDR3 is TGCGCCAGCAGCTATGGGACTACCCCTTCGGAGCTGTTTTTT.

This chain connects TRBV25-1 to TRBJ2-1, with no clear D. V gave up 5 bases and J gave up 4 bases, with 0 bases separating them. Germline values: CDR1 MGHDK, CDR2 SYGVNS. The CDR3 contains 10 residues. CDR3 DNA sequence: TGTGCCAGCAGTTACAATGAGCAGTTCTTC. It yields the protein CASSYNEQFF. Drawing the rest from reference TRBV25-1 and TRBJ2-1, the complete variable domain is EADIYQTPRYLVIGTGKKITLECSQTMGHDKMYWYQQDPGMELHLIHYSYGVNSTEKGDLSSESTVSRIRTEHFPLTLESARPSHTSQYLCASSYNEQFFGPGTRLTVL.